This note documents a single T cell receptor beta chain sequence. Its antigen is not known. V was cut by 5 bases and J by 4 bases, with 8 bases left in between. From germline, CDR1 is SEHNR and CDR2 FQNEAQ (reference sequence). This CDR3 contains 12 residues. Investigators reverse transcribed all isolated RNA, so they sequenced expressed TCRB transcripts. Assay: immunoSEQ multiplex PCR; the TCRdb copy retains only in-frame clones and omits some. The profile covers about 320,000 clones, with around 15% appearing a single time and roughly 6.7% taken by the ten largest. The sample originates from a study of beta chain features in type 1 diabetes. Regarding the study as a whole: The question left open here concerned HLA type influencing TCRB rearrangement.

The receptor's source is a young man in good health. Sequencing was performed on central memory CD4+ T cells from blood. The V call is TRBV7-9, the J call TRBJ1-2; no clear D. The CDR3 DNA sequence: TGTGCCAGCAGCAACCGGGCCTATGGCTACACCTTC. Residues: CASSNRAYGYTF.